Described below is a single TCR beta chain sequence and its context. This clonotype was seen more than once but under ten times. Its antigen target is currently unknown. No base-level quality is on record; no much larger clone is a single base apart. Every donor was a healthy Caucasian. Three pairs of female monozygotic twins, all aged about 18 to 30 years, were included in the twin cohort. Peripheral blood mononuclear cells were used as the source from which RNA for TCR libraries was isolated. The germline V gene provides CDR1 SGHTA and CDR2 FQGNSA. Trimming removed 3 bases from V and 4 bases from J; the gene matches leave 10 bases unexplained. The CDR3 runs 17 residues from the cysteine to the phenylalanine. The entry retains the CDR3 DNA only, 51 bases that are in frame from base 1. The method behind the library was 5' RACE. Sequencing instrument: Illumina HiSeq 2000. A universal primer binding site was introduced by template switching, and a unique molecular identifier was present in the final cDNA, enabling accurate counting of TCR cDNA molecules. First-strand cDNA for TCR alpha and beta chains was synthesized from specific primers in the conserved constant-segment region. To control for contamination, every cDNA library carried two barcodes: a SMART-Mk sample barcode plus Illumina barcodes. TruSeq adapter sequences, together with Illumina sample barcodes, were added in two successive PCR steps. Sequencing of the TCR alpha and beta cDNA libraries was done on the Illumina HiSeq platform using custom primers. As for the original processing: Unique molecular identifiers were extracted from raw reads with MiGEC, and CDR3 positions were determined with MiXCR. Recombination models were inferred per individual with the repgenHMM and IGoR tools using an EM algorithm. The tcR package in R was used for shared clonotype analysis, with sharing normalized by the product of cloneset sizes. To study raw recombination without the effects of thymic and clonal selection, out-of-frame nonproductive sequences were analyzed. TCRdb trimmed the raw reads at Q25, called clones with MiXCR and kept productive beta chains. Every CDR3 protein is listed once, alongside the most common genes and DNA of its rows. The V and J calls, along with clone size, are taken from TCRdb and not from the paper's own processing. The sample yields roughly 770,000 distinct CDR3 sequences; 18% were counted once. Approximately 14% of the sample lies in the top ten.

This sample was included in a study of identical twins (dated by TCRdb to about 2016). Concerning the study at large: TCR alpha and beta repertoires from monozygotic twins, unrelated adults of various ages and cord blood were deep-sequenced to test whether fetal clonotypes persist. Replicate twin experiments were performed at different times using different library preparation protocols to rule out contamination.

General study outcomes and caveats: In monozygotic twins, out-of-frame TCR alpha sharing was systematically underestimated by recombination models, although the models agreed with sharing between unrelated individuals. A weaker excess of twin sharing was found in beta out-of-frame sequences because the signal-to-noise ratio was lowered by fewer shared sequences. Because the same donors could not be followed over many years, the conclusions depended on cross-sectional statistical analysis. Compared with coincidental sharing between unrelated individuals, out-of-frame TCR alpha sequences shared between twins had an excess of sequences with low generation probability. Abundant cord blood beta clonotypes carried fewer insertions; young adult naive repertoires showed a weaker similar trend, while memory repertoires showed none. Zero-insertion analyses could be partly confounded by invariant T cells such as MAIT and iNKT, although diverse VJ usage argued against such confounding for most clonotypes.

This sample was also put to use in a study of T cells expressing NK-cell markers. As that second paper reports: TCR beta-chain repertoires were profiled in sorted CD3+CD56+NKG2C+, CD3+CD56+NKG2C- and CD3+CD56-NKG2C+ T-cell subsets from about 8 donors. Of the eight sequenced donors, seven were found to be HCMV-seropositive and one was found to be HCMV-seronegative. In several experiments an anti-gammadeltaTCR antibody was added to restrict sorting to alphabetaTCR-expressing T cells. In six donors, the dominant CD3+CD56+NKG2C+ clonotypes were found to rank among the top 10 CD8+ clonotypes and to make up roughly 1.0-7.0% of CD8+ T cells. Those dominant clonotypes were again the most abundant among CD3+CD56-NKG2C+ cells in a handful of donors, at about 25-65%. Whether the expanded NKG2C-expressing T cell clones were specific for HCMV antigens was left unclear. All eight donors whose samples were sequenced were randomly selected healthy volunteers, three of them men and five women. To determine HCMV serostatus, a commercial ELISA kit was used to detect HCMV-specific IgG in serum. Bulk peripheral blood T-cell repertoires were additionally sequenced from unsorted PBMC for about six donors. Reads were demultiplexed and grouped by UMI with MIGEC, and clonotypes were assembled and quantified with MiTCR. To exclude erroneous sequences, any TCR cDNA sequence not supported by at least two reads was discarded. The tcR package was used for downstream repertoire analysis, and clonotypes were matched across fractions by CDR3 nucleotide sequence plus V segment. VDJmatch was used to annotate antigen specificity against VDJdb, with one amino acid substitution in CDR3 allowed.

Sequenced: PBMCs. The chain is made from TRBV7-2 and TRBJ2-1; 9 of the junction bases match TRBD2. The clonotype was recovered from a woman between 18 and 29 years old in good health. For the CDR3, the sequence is CASSFRRVTSGYNEQFF. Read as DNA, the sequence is TGTGCCAGCAGCTTTAGAAGAGTGACTAGCGGTTACAATGAGCAGTTCTTC.